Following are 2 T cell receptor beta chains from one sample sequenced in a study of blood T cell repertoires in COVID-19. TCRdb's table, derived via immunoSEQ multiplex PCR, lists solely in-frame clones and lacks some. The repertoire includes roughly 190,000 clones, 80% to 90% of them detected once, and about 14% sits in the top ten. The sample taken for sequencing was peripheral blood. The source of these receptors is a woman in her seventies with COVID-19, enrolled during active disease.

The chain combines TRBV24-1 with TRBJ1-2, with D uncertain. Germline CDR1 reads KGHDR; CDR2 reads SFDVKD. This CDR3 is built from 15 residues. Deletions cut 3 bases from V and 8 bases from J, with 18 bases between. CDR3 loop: CATSDTPAASGGYTF. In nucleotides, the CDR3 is TGTGCCACCAGTGATACCCCGGCGGCGTCCGGGGGCTACACCTTC.

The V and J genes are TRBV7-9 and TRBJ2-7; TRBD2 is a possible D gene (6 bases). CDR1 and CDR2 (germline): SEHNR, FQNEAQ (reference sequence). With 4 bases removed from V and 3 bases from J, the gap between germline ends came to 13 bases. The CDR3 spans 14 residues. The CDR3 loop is CASSWGLPDYEQYF. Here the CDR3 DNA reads TGTGCCAGCAGCTGGGGACTCCCAGACTACGAGCAGTACTTC. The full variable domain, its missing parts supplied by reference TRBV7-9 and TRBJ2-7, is DTGVSQNPRHKITKRGQNVTFRCDPISEHNRLYWYRQTLGQGPEFLTYFQNEAQLEKSRLLSDRFSAERPKGSFSTLEIQRTEQGDSAMYLCASSWGLPDYEQYFGPGTRLTVT.